The T cell receptor (beta chain) described here comes from a study of blood T cell repertoires in COVID-19. About the study: Some COVID-19 samples were acute and others convalescent; all came from the United States, Italy and Spain. PBMCs, B-cell-depleted T cells, or T cells were the source of the cDNA or gDNA that made up the material.

Original data processing: Reference gene primer amplification gave estimated nucleated cell counts. The protocol was immunoSEQ multiplex PCR, while the TCRdb copy is restricted to in-frame clones and leaves out a portion. For V, J and clone size, that table is used; D and trimming come from the DNA. The sample includes about 63,000 clones, almost 95% of them seen just once. Trimming took 5 bases from V and 3 from J; bases not matched to a gene: 8. There are 15 residues in the CDR3. CDR1 and CDR2 from the germline V gene are SNHLY and FYNNEI. The receptor was isolated from a man between 45 and 60 years old with active COVID-19. The V gene is TRBV2, the J gene TRBJ2-7; TRBD2 matches 9 bases. Sequenced material: peripheral blood. The CDR3 DNA reads as TGTGCCAGCAGTAATAGCGGGAGAACTAACTACGAGCAGTACTTC. This encodes CASSNSGRTNYEQYF.